A single sample gave rise to the 24 T cell receptor beta chains below, sequenced in a study of blood T cells in healthy people across ages. It was with a sample-barcoded 5' primer and a J-beta primer mix that a second PCR of about 6 to 11 cycles was run. TCRdb ran MiXCR on the 5' RACE reads and lists one entry per CDR3 protein. This sample has around 500,000 distinct CDR3 sequences, with roughly a quarter found just once. A further study also used this sample, focusing on T cells of mothers and their children.

Sequenced: blood. The source is a boy aged 2 to 10 in good health.

This clonotype was detected many times. V gene TRBV10-3 combines with J gene TRBJ2-5; TRBD1 is a possible D gene (6 bases). V was trimmed by 0 bases and J by 3 bases, leaving 8 bases between them. The CDR3 runs to 14 residues. The germline gives CDR1 ENHRY, CDR2 SYGVKD. CDR3 sequence reads: CAISESTGKETQYF. The CDR3 DNA reads TGTGCCATCAGTGAGTCCACAGGGAAAGAGACCCAGTACTTC.

This rearrangement joins TRBV6-5 to TRBJ1-5; D unclear. Germline-derived CDR1 and CDR2 are MNHEY and SVGAGI. There are 15 residues in the CDR3. Trimming removed 0 bases at V and 3 bases at J, with 9 bases between. CDR3 sequence (DNA): TGTGCCAGCAGTTACTCCCGGTGGCCCAATCAGCCCCAGCATTTT. Translation gives CASSYSRWPNQPQHF.

This clonotype was observed at least ten times. V usage is TRBV5-1 and J usage is TRBJ2-3; 8 positions match TRBD2. The germline CDR1 and CDR2 sequences are SGHRS and YFSETQ. J was trimmed by 9 bases and V by 4 bases; bases with no gene match: 10. The CDR3 loop spans 14 amino acids. CDR3 in amino acids: CASSDGLAVGTQYF. The CDR3 DNA is TGCGCCAGCAGCGATGGACTAGCCGTTGGGACGCAGTATTTT.

This clonotype has a handful of counts. The chain carries TRBV11-2 and TRBJ1-2; no firm D call. The CDR3 runs to 13 residues. The V gene's germline CDR1 is SGHAT and CDR2 FQNNGV. The V gene lost 7 bases and the J gene lost 4 bases, with 13 bases spanning the gap. CDR3 sequence (DNA): TGTGCCAGCACTCGTCTTACAGCCTATGGCTACACCTTC. Encoded protein: CASTRLTAYGYTF.

The chain has TRBV20-1 and TRBJ2-1; TRBD2 agrees at 7 bases. The J call is doubtful: the DNA matches TRBJ2-7 better. The germline V gene encodes CDR1 DFQATT and CDR2 SNEGSKA (reference sequence). This CDR3 comprises 14 residues. As DNA, the CDR3 is TGCAGTGCTAGTCGGAGCGGGACTACCTACGAGCAGTACTTC. This encodes CSASRSGTTYEQYF.

This clonotype turned up a few times. The chain recombines TRBV27 with TRBJ2-5; TRBD1 might be the D (6 bases). The germline V gene has CDR1 MNHEY and CDR2 SMNVEV (reference sequence). The CDR3 spans 15 residues. Trimming removed 4 bases at V and 5 bases at J, with 17 bases between. CDR3 sequence: CASSSEVQGRETQYF. CDR3 nucleotide sequence: TGTGCCAGCAGTTCCGAGGTACAGGGAAGGGAGACCCAGTACTTC.

This clonotype was observed once. The chain is built from TRBV2 and TRBJ2-7; TRBD2 aligns across 10 bases. The last part of the DNA fits TRBJ2-5 better; the J call may be wrong. Per germline, CDR1 SNHLY and CDR2 FYNNEI. The CDR3 runs to 13 residues. Written as DNA, the CDR3 is TGTGCCAGCAGTGATGAGCGGGGGGGGACCCAGTACTTC. The encoded protein is CASSDERGGTQYF.

The chain has TRBV12-3 or TRBV12-4 and TRBJ1-2; 8 nucleotides align to TRBD1. This CDR3 contains 17 residues. J gave up 5 bases and V 6 bases, and 17 bases lay outside the gene matches. The CDR3 DNA reads as TGTGCCAGCAGCCAAGTCCCCGGTATTAGGACAGGGTATGGCTACACCTTC. This sequence encodes CASSQVPGIRTGYGYTF.

This clonotype was counted a single time. The chain recombines TRBV4-3 with TRBJ2-7, with D tentatively TRBD1 (5 bases). Trimming pared 0 bases from V and 2 bases from J, leaving 8 bases between. The CDR3 totals 14 residues. CDR1 LGHNA and CDR2 YSLEER come from the germline V gene. The CDR3 nucleotides are TGCGCCAGCAGCCAAGATGAGACAGCCTACGAGCAGTACTTC. It is translated as CASSQDETAYEQYF.

This chain links TRBV6-1 with TRBJ2-5; weak D call: TRBD2 (5 bases). The germline V gene has CDR1 MNHNS and CDR2 SASEGT. The CDR3 is 13 amino acids. Trimming stripped 7 bases from V and 4 bases from J, with 13 bases between. The CDR3 nucleotides read TGTGCCAGCAAAGACTATTCACGAGAGACCCAGTACTTC. This encodes CASKDYSRETQYF.

This clonotype was seen a few times. The gene calls are TRBV5-1 and TRBJ1-2; D is ambiguous. The germline V gene has CDR1 SGHRS and CDR2 YFSETQ. The CDR3 spans 15 residues. Trimming took off 2 bases at V and 0 bases at J, with 11 bases between the two ends. This CDR3 is CASSLTGEANYGYTF. The CDR3 DNA reads as TGCGCCAGCAGCTTAACCGGGGAAGCTAACTATGGCTACACCTTC.

This clonotype was counted once. The chain carries TRBV15 and TRBJ1-4; D gene uncertain. The CDR3 length is 12 residues. Trimming removed 5 bases at V and 8 bases at J, with 9 bases between. CDR1 is LNHNV and CDR2 is YYDKDF in the germline V gene (reference sequence). The CDR3 sequence is CATSLHQEKLFF. The CDR3 DNA reads TGTGCCACCAGCCTTCACCAGGAAAAACTGTTTTTT.

The chain couples TRBV6-5 to TRBJ1-2; a weak D match, TRBD1 (5 bases). The V gene's germline CDR1 is MNHEY and CDR2 SVGAGI. There are 14 residues in the CDR3. Trimming removed 2 bases from V and 8 bases from J, with 15 bases in between. CDR3: CASSYTGGKGGYTF. The CDR3 DNA follows: TGTGCCAGCAGTTACACCGGGGGGAAAGGCGGCTACACCTTC.

V is TRBV12-3 or TRBV12-4 and J is TRBJ2-5; D is possibly TRBD2 (5 bases). V was clipped by 6 bases and J by 5 bases, with 16 bases between them. The CDR3 runs to 14 residues. The CDR3: CASRPDLEAETQYF. CDR3 nucleotide sequence: TGTGCCAGCAGACCGGACCTGGAGGCGGAGACCCAGTACTTC.

J is TRBJ2-3 and V is TRBV7-9, with 10 bases lining up with TRBD2. Trimming cost V 1 base and J 4 bases; bases outside gene matches: 2. The germline CDR1 and CDR2 sequences are SEHNR and FQNEAQ (reference sequence). This CDR3 is built from 15 residues. The chain's CDR3 is CASSLVLAGADTQYF. Written as DNA, the CDR3 is TGTGCCAGCAGCTTAGTCCTAGCGGGGGCAGATACGCAGTATTTT.

The CDR3 DNA follows: TGCGCCAGCAGCTTGGCCTTCTTGGATGAGCAGTTCTTC. Translation: CASSLAFLDEQFF. This rearrangement joins TRBV5-1 to TRBJ2-1; D gene uncertain. This CDR3 has 13 amino acids. CDR1 is SGHRS, CDR2 YFSETQ, per germline. V lost 0 bases and J lost 8, with 9 bases in between.

There are a few counts of this clonotype. The rearrangement joins TRBV7-7 to TRBJ2-1, with TRBD2 matching over 8 bases. The CDR3 consists of 13 residues. The ends lost 7 bases at V and 6 bases at J; junction bases unmatched: 5. Germline V gives CDR1 SSHAT, CDR2 FNYEAQ (reference sequence). The CDR3 is CASTSGLGNEQFF. As DNA, the CDR3 is TGTGCCAGCACCTCGGGACTAGGCAATGAGCAGTTCTTC.

V is TRBV5-5 and J is TRBJ2-3, with 7 bases aligning to TRBD2. With 2 bases clipped from V and 8 bases from J, the junction kept 5 bases outside the gene matches. CDR1 SGHKS and CDR2 YYEKEE come from the germline V gene (reference sequence). CDR3 length: 13 amino acids. CDR3 nucleotide sequence: TGTGCCAGCAGCTTAGCGGGGCGGGCTACGCAGTATTTT. Translation gives CASSLAGRATQYF.

Notes on this clonotype: An end of the junction does not agree with germline; a read error may underlie this. The gene calls are TRBV11-2 and TRBJ2-1; D not resolved. CDR1 is SGHAT, CDR2 FQNNGV, per germline. The length of the CDR3 is 16 residues. The DNA of the CDR3 is TGTGCCAGCAGCCGCGCATCTAGTTACTCCTACGATGAGCAGTTCTTC. It encodes CASSRASSYSYDEQFF.

This clonotype has just a few counts. The chain recombines TRBV27 with TRBJ1-2; 9 bases line up with TRBD1. With 6 bases clipped from V and 4 bases from J, the junction kept 3 bases outside the gene matches. The germline V gene encodes CDR1 MNHEY and CDR2 SMNVEV (reference sequence). This CDR3 has 13 residues. The CDR3: CASRTGGTYGYTF. Here the CDR3 DNA reads TGTGCCAGCAGGACAGGGGGAACCTATGGCTACACCTTC.

The chain couples TRBV27 to TRBJ1-2, with a possible D match to TRBD1 (5 bases). The CDR3 has 15 amino acids. Trimming removed 6 bases at V and 3 bases at J, with 17 bases between. Germline CDR1 reads MNHEY; CDR2 reads SMNVEV (reference sequence). CDR3 coding DNA: TGTGCCAGCAGGAGAAGCCAGGGTAACTACTATGGCTACACCTTC. Its translation is CASRRSQGNYYGYTF.

J is TRBJ2-5 and V is TRBV29-1; possible D gene TRBD1, 6 bases. V was cut by 4 bases and J by 2 bases, with 11 bases left in between. Germline V gene sequence: CDR1 SQVTM, CDR2 ANQGSEA. The CDR3 loop spans 13 amino acids. The CDR3 DNA follows: TGCAGCGTTGTCCCGGACAGTCAAGAGACCCAGTACTTC. It encodes CSVVPDSQETQYF. The whole variable domain, remainder taken from reference TRBV29-1 and TRBJ2-5, is SAVISQKPSRDICQRGTSLTIQCQVDSQVTMMFWYRQQPGQSLTLIATANQGSEATYESGFVIDKFPISRPNLTFSTLTVSNMSPEDSSIYLCSVVPDSQETQYFGPGTRLLVL.

This clonotype came up many times. This chain joins TRBV20-1 and TRBJ2-1, with 9 bases matching TRBD2. V was pared by 0 bases and J by 0 bases, with 3 bases of the junction left unmatched. The germline CDR1 and CDR2 sequences are DFQATT and SNEGSKA (reference sequence). The CDR3 loop spans 16 amino acids. This chain's CDR3 is CSARDVRGGSYNEQFF. CDR3 DNA: TGCAGTGCTAGAGATGTGCGGGGGGGCTCCTACAATGAGCAGTTCTTC.

This clonotype was detected a few times. The genes are TRBV5-1 and TRBJ2-5; TRBD2 agrees at 10 bases. The length of the CDR3 is 15 residues. V lost 5 bases to trimming and J lost 4 bases; unmatched junction nucleotides: 8. Germline values: CDR1 SGHRS, CDR2 YFSETQ. The CDR3: CASRSGTSDLETQYF. In nucleotides, the CDR3 is TGCGCCAGCAGGTCCGGGACTAGCGATTTAGAGACCCAGTACTTC.